The T cell receptor (beta chain) described here comes from a study of T cell repertoires in cytomegalovirus infection. About the research overall: Signatures in public TCR beta sequences pointed to both CMV infection and matching HLA type.

This clonotype was seen ten or more times. MiXCR, applied by TCRdb to the reads, yields one record per CDR3 protein. The sample yields more than 140,000 distinct CDR3 sequences, about 6.5% seen once. Sequenced input: PBMCs. This TCR derives from a human donor in good health (CMV status not recorded). Some clones in this sample may be carry-over from other donors' samples.

The CDR3 DNA reads TGTGCCAGCAGCTTAATAGCGGGGTACTCCTACGAGCAGTACTTC. It codes for CASSLIAGYSYEQYF. V usage is TRBV7-2 and J usage is TRBJ2-7, with 8 bases fitting TRBD2. Per the germline V gene, CDR1 is SGHTA and CDR2 is FQGNSA. Germline trimming cut 2 bases from V and 0 bases from J; bases unmatched to any gene: 3. The CDR3 has 15 residues.